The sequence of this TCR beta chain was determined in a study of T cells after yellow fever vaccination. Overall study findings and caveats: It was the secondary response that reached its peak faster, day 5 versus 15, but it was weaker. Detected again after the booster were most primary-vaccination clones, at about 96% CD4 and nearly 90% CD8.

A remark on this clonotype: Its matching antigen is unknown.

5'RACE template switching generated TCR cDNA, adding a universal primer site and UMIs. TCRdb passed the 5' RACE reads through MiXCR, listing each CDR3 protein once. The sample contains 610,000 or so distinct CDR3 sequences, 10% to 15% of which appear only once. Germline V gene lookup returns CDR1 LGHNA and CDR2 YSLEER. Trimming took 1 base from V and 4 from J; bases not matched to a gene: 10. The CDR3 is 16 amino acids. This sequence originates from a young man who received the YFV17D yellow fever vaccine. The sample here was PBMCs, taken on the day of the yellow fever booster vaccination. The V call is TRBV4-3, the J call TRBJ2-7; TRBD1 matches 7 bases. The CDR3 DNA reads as TGCGCCAGCAGCCAAGCCCCGGGGACAGTATTATACGAGCAGTACTTC. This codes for CASSQAPGTVLYEQYF.